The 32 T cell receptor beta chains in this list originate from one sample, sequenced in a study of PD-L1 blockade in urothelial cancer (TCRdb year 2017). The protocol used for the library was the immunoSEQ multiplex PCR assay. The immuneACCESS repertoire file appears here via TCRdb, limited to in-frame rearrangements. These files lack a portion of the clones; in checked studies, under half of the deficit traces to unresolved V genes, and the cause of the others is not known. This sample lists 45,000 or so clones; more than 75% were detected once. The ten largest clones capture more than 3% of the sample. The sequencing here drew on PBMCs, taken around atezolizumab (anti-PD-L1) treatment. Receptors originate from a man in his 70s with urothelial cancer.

The DNA of the CDR3 is TGTGCCAGTAGTATACAGGAATCAAATAATTCACCCCTCCACTTT. Residues: CASSIQESNNSPLHF. V usage is TRBV19 and J usage is TRBJ1-6; D ambiguous. Looked up from germline, CDR1 is LNHDA and CDR2 is SQIVND (reference sequence). The CDR3 has 15 amino acids. Between the trimmed V and J ends, which lost 2 bases and 5 bases, there was a span of 10 bases.

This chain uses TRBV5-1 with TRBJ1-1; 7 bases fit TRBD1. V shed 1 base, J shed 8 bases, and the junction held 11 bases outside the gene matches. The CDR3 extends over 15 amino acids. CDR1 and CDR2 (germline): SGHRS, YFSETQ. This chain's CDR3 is CASSLFDRETNEAFF. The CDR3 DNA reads TGCGCCAGCAGCTTGTTCGACAGGGAAACTAACGAAGCTTTCTTT.

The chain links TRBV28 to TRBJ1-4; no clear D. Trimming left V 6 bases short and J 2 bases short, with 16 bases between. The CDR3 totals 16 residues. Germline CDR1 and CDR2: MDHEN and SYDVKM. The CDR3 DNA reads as TGTGCCAGCAGCCCTCCAAGTGTTGGCACTAATGAAAAACTGTTTTTT. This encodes CASSPPSVGTNEKLFF.

CDR3 in amino acids: CSVGFDEQFF. The CDR3 coding sequence is TGCAGCGTGGGCTTTGATGAGCAGTTCTTC. V usage is TRBV29-1 and J usage is TRBJ2-1; no definite D call. This CDR3 has 10 amino acids. V gave up 6 bases and J gave up 8 bases, with 8 bases separating them. Germline V gene data show CDR1 as SQVTM and CDR2 as ANQGSEA.

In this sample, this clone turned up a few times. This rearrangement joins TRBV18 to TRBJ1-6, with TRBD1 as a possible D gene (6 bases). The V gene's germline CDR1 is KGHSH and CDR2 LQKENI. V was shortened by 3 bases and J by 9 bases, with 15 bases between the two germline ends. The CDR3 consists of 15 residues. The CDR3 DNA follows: TGTGCCAGCTCACCGCAAACAGGGATAACTTCACCCCTCCACTTT. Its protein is CASSPQTGITSPLHF.

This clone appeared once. Written as DNA, the CDR3 is TGTGCCAGCAGTTTTCGGACAGGGGGGAGCTCCTACGAGCAGTACTTC. It yields the protein CASSFRTGGSSYEQYF. This chain links TRBV27 with TRBJ2-7; 10 bases line up with TRBD1. Germline CDR1 MNHEY, CDR2 SMNVEV (reference sequence). The CDR3 totals 16 residues. V dropped 3 bases and J dropped 0; count of bases not matched to a gene: 5.

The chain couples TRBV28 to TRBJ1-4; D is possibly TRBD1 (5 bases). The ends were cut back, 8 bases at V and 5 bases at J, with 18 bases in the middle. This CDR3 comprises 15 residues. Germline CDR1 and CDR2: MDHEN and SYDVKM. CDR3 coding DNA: TGTGCCAGCTTCCCCTCGGGGACTCAAAATGAAAAACTGTTTTTT. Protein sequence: CASFPSGTQNEKLFF.

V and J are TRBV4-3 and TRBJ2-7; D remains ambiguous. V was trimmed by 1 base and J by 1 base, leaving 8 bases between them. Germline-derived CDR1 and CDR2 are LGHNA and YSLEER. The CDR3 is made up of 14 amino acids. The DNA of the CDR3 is TGCGCCAGCAGCCAAGTTACAGAGTCCTACGAGCAGTACTTC. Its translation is CASSQVTESYEQYF.

The CDR3 sequence is CASSRTPGTEYEAFF. The CDR3 coding sequence is TGTGCCAGCAGCCGAACCCCCGGGACAGAGTATGAAGCTTTCTTT. V gene TRBV7-6 combines with J gene TRBJ1-1; TRBD1 agrees at 7 bases. This CDR3 comprises 15 residues. With 5 bases clipped from V and 7 bases from J, the junction kept 13 bases outside the gene matches. In germline, CDR1 is SGHVS, CDR2 FNYEAQ.

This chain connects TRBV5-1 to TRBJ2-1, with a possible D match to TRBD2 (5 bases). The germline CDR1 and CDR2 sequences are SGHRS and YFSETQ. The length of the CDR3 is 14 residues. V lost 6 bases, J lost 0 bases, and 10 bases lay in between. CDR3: CASNPGSSYNEQFF. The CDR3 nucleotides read TGCGCCAGCAATCCGGGGAGCTCCTACAATGAGCAGTTCTTC.

The chain's CDR3 is CASSLAGQENTEAFF. Here the CDR3 DNA reads TGCGCCAGCAGCTTGGCCGGACAGGAGAACACTGAAGCTTTCTTT. The chain joins TRBV5-1 to TRBJ1-1, with 7 nucleotides matching TRBD1. The CDR3 length is 15 residues. Germline V lookup: CDR1 SGHRS, CDR2 YFSETQ. J was trimmed by 1 base and V by 0 bases; bases with no gene match: 3.

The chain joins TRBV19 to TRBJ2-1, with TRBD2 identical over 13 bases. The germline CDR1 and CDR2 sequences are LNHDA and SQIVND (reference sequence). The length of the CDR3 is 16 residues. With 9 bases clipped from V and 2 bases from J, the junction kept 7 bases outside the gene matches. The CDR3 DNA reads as TGTGCCAGCAAACTAGCGGGAGGGCTTCCCTACAATGAGCAGTTCTTC. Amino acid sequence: CASKLAGGLPYNEQFF.

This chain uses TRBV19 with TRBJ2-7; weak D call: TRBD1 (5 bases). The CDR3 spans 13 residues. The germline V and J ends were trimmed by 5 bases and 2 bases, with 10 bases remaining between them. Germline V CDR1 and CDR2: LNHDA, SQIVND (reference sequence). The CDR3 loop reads CASSPTGTYEQYF. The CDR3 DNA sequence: TGTGCCAGTAGTCCAACAGGTACCTACGAGCAGTACTTC. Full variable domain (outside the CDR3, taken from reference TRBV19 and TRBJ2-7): DGGITQSPKYLFRKEGQNVTLSCEQNLNHDAMYWYRQDPGQGLRLIYYSQIVNDFQKGDIAEGYSVSREKKESFPLTVTSAQKNPTAFYLCASSPTGTYEQYFGPGTRLTVT.

This chain's CDR3 is CASSSDSTANYGYTF. CDR3 sequence (DNA): TGTGCCAGCAGCTCGGACAGTACAGCGAACTATGGCTACACCTTC. The chain links TRBV11-2 to TRBJ1-2, with D perhaps matching TRBD1 (6 bases). V was clipped by 4 bases and J by 2 bases, with 14 bases between them. Germline V gene lookup returns CDR1 SGHAT and CDR2 FQNNGV. This CDR3 region has 15 residues. The variable domain in full, completed from reference TRBV11-2 and TRBJ1-2, reads EAGVAQSPRYKIIEKRQSVAFWCNPISGHATLYWYQQILGQGPKLLIQFQNNGVVDDSQLPKDRFSAERLKGVDSTLKIQPAKLEDSAVYLCASSSDSTANYGYTFGSGTRLTVV.

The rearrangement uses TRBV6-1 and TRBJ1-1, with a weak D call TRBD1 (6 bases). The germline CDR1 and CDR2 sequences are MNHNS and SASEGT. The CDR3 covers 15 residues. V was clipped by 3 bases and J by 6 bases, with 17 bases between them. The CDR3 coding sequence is TGTGCCAGCAGTGATTGGACAGCCGGAAACGCTGAAGCTTTCTTT. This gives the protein CASSDWTAGNAEAFF.

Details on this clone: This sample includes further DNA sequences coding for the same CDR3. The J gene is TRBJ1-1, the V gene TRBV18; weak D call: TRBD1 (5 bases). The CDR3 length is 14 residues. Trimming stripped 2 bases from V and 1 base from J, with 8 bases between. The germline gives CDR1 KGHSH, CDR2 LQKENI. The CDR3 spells CASSPGQGNTEAFF. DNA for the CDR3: TGTGCCAGCTCACCAGGGCAGGGGAACACTGAAGCTTTCTTT.

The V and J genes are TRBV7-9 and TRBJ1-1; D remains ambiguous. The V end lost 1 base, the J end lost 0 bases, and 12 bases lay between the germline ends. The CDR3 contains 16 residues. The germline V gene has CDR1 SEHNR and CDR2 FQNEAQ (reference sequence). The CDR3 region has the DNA TGTGCCAGCAGCTTAGAGGCAGCAACTATGAACACTGAAGCTTTCTTT. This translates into CASSLEAATMNTEAFF.

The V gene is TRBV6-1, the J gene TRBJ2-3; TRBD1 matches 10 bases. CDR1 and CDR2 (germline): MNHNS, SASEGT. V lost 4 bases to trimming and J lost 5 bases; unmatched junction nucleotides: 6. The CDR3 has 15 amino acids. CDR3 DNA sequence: TGTGCCAGCAGTGCACGGGACAGGGGAATAGATACGCAGTATTTT. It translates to CASSARDRGIDTQYF.

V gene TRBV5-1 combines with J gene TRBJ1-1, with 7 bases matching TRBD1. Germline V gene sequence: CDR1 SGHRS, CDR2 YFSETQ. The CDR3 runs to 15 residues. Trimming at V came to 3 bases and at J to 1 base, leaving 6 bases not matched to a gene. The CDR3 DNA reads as TGCGCCAGCAGCTCGGGGACAGCCGGGAACACTGAAGCTTTCTTT. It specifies CASSSGTAGNTEAFF. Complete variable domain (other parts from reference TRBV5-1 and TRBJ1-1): KAGVTQTPRYLIKTRGQQVTLSCSPISGHRSVSWYQQTPGQGLQFLFEYFSETQRNKGNFPGRFSGRQFSNSRSEMNVSTLELGDSALYLCASSSGTAGNTEAFFGQGTRLTVV.

CDR3 residues: CASSLWGARAYEQYF. CDR3 in DNA: TGTGCCAGCAGTTTATGGGGGGCACGAGCCTACGAGCAGTACTTC. The genes are TRBV28 and TRBJ2-7; D may be TRBD1 (6 bases). The CDR3 covers 15 residues. Between the trimmed V and J ends, which lost 0 bases and 2 bases, there was a span of 11 bases. Looked up from germline, CDR1 is MDHEN and CDR2 is SYDVKM.

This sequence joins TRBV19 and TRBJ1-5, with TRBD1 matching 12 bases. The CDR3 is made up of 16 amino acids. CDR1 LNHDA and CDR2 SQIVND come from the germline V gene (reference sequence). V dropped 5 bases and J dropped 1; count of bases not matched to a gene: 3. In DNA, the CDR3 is TGTGCCAGTAGTGGGACAGGGGGCGCGAGCAATCAGCCCCAGCATTTT. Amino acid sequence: CASSGTGGASNQPQHF.

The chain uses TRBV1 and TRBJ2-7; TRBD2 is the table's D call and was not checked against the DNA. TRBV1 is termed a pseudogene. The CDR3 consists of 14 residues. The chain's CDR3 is CTSTPEEGTYEQYF. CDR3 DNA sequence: TGCACCAGCACCCCGGAGGAGGGAACCTACGAGCAGTACTTC.

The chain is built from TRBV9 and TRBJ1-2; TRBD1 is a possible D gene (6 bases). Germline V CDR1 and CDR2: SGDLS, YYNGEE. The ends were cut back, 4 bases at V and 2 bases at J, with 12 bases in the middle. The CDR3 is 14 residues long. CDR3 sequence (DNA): TGTGCCAGCAGCAGGGACATGCAAAACTATGGCTACACCTTC. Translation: CASSRDMQNYGYTF.

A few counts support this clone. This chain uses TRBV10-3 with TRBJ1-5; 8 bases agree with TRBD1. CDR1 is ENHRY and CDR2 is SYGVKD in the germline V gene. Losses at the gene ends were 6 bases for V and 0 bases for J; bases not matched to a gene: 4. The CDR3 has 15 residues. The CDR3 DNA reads TGTGCCATCAGCCCGGGACAGGATAGCAATCAGCCCCAGCATTTT. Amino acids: CAISPGQDSNQPQHF.

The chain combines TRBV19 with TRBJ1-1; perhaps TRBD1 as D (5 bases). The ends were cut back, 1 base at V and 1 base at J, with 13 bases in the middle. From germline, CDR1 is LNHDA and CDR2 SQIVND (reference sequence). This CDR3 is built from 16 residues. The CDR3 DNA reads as TGTGCCAGTAGTATAGGTATTCGGGGGAAGAACACTGAAGCTTTCTTT. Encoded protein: CASSIGIRGKNTEAFF.

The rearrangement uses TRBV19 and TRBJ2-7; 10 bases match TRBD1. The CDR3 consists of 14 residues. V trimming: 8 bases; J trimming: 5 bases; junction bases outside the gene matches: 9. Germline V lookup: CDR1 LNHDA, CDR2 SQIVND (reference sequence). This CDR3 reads CASSRRDRGNEQYF. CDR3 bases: TGTGCCAGTTCCCGCCGGGACAGGGGCAACGAGCAGTACTTC.

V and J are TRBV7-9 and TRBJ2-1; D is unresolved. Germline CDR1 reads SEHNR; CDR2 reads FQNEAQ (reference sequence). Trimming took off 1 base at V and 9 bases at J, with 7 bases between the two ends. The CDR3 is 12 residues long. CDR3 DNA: TGTGCCAGCAGCTTAGACTACGGTGAGCAGTTCTTC. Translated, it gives CASSLDYGEQFF. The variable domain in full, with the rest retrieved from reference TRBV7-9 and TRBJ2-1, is DTGVSQNPRHKITKRGQNVTFRCDPISEHNRLYWYRQTLGQGPEFLTYFQNEAQLEKSRLLSDRFSAERPKGSFSTLEIQRTEQGDSAMYLCASSLDYGEQFFGPGTRLTVL.

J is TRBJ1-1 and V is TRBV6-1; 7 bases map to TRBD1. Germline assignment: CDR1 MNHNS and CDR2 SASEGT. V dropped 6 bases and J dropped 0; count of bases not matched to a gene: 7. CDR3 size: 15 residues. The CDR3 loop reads CASRPGTDMNTEAFF. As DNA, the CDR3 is TGTGCCAGCAGGCCCGGGACAGACATGAACACTGAAGCTTTCTTT.

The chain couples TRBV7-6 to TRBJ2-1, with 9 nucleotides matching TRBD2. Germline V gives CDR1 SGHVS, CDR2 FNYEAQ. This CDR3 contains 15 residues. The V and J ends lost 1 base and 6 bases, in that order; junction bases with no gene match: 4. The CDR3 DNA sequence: TGTGCCAGCAGCTTAGAGGCGGGGGGGGTCAATGAGCAGTTCTTC. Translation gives CASSLEAGGVNEQFF.

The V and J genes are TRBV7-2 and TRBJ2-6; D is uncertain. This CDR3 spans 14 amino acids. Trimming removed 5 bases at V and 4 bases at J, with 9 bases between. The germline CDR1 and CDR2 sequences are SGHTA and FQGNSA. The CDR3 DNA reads TGTGCCAGCAGCCTCCCGAGAGGGGCCAACGTCCTGACTTTC. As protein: CASSLPRGANVLTF.

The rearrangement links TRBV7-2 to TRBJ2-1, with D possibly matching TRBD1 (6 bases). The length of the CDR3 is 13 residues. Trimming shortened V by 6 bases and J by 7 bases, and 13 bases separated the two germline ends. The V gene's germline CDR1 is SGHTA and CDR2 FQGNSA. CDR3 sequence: CASRPSRGNEQFF. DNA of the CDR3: TGTGCCAGCAGGCCCTCAAGGGGGAATGAGCAGTTCTTC.

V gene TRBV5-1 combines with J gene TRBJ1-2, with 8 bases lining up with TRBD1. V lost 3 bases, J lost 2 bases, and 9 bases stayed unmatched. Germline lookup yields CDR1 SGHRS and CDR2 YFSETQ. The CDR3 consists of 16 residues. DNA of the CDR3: TGCGCCAGCAGCTCACTCCAGGGGGCGGCCAACTATGGCTACACCTTC. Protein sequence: CASSSLQGAANYGYTF.